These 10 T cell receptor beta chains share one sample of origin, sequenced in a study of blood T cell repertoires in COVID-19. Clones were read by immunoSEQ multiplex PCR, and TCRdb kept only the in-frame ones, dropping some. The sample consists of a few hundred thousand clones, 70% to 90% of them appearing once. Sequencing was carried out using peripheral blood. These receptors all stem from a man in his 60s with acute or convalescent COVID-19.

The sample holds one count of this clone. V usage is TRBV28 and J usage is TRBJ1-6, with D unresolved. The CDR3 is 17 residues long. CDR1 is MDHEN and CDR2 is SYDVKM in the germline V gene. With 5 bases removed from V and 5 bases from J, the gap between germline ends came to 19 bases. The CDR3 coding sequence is TGTGCCAGCAGTCCTCCGGGAAAGTGGGCCGATAATTCACCCCTCCACTTT. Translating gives CASSPPGKWADNSPLHF.

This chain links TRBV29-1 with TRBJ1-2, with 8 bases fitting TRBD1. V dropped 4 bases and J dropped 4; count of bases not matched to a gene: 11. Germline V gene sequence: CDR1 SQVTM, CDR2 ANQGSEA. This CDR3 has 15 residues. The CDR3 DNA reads TGCAGCGTTGTAGAACGACAGGGGCCTGGCTATGGCTACACCTTC. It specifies CSVVERQGPGYGYTF.

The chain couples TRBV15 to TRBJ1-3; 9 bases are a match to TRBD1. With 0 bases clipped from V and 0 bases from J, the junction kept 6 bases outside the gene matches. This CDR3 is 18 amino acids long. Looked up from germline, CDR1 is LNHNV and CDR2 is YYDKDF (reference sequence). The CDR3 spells CATSRDTTGQGSGNTIYF. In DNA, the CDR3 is TGTGCCACCAGCAGAGATACGACGGGACAGGGCTCTGGAAACACCATATATTTT.

CDR3: CASSLGGTGGQETQYF. DNA for the CDR3: TGTGCCAGCAGCTTAGGTGGGACGGGGGGCCAAGAGACCCAGTACTTC. V is TRBV7-8 and J is TRBJ2-5; 7 bases align to TRBD2. The germline gives CDR1 SGHVS, CDR2 FQNEAQ. The length of the CDR3 is 16 residues. Germline trimming cut 1 base from V and 1 base from J; bases unmatched to any gene: 6.

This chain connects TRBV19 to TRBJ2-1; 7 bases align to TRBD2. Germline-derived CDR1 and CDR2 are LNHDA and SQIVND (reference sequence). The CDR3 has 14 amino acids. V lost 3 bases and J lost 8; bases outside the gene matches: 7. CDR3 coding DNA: TGTGCCAGTAGTATGGGGAGGGGCGTGGATGAGCAGTTCTTC. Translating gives CASSMGRGVDEQFF.

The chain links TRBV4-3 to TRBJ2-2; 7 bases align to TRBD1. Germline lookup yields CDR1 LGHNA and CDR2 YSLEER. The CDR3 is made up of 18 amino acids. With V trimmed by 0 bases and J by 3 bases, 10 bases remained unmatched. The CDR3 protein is CASSQETVGGPYTGELFF. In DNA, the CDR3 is TGCGCCAGCAGCCAAGAGACGGTAGGGGGCCCCTACACCGGGGAGCTGTTTTTT.

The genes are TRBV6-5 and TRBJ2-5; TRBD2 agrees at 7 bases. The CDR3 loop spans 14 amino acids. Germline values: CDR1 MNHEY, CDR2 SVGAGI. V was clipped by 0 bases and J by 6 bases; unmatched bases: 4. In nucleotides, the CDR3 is TGTGCCAGCAGTTACTCGGGGGGGGAAAAGACCCAGTACTTC. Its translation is CASSYSGGEKTQYF.

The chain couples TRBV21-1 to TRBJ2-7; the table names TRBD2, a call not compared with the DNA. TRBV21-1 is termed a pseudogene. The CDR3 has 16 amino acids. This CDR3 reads CASSKVLADFSYEQYF. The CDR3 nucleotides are TGTGCCAGCAGCAAAGTACTAGCTGACTTCTCCTACGAGCAGTACTTC.

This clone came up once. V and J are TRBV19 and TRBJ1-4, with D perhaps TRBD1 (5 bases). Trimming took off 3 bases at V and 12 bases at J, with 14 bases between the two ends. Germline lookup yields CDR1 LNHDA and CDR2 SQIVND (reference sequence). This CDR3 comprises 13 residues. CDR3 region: CASSIGQGAQLFF. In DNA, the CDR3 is TGTGCCAGTAGTATCGGCCAGGGTGCACAACTGTTTTTT.

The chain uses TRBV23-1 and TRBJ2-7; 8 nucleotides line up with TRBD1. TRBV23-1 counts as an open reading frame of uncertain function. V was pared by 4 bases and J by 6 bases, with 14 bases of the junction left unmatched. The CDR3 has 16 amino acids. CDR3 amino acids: CASSRPAGTGGIEQYF. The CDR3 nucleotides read TGCGCCAGCAGTCGACCGGCCGGGACAGGAGGCATCGAGCAGTACTTC.